Following are 25 T cell receptor beta chains from one sample sequenced in a study of blood T cell repertoires in COVID-19. Sequencing used immunoSEQ multiplex PCR; TCRdb keeps in-frame clones, though not all of them. The sample includes 300,000 to 350,000 clones, around 90% seen only once; the top ten take 2% to 3%. The sample was peripheral blood. The receptor set was obtained from a man younger than 30 with active or convalescent COVID-19.

The chain recombines TRBV6-5 with TRBJ2-7; 7 bases agree with TRBD1. The CDR3 totals 15 residues. Germline V gives CDR1 MNHEY, CDR2 SVGAGI. V trimming: 5 bases; J trimming: 4 bases; junction bases outside the gene matches: 11. The CDR3, as DNA: TGTGCCAGCAGTATGGGGACAGAGTACCCATACGAGCAGTACTTC. The encoded protein is CASSMGTEYPYEQYF.

Here the CDR3 reads CASSLRTPATGELFF. In DNA, the CDR3 is TGTGCCAGCAGTTTAAGGACACCCGCCACCGGGGAGCTGTTTTTT. The J gene is TRBJ2-2, the V gene TRBV27, with D possibly matching TRBD1 (5 bases). CDR1 MNHEY and CDR2 SMNVEV come from the germline V gene (reference sequence). This CDR3 is built from 15 residues. Trimming shortened V by 2 bases and J by 4 bases, and 11 bases separated the two germline ends.

This clone was counted only a few times. V is TRBV12-5 and J is TRBJ2-7; no reliable D call. The germline V gene has CDR1 LGHNT and CDR2 FRNRAP. The length of the CDR3 is 12 residues. The V end lost 3 bases, the J end lost 4 bases, and 7 bases lay between the germline ends. The CDR3 here is CASGFNEYEQYF. CDR3 in DNA: TGTGCTAGTGGTTTCAATGAGTACGAGCAGTACTTC.

J is TRBJ1-5 and V is TRBV4-3, with D hard to call. Germline CDR1 is LGHNA and CDR2 is YSLEER. Trimming left V 0 bases short and J 4 bases short, with 4 bases between. CDR3 size: 13 residues. CDR3 bases: TGCGCCAGCAGCCAAGACATGAATCAGCCCCAGCATTTT. Its translation: CASSQDMNQPQHF.

V usage is TRBV13 and J usage is TRBJ2-7, with 8 bases aligning to TRBD2. V shed 0 bases and J 7 bases; nucleotides not matched to a gene: 2. The CDR3 length is 13 residues. CDR1 is PRHDT and CDR2 is FYEKMQ in the germline V gene (reference sequence). The DNA for the CDR3 is TGTGCCAGCAGCTTAGGGCAGCGGGAGGAGCAGTACTTC. Protein product: CASSLGQREEQYF.

CDR3: CATSSGGFTDTQYF. CDR3 DNA: TGTGCCACCAGTAGCGGGGGGTTTACAGATACGCAGTATTTT. The chain carries TRBV24-1 and TRBJ2-3; 9 bases map to TRBD2. CDR1 is KGHDR and CDR2 is SFDVKD in the germline V gene. V gave up 6 bases and J gave up 3 bases; unmatched junction bases: 3. The CDR3 is 14 amino acids.

The chain uses TRBV6-1 and TRBJ2-7; perhaps TRBD2 as D (5 bases). Germline values: CDR1 MNHNS, CDR2 SASEGT. Trimming left V 4 bases short and J 3 bases short, with 22 bases between. There are 17 residues in the CDR3. CDR3 DNA sequence: TGTGCCAGCAGTGCCTTAGGACTGGGGATGAGTTACTACGAGCAGTACTTC. This translates into CASSALGLGMSYYEQYF.

J is TRBJ2-3 and V is TRBV9, with D unresolved. This CDR3 contains 13 residues. From germline, CDR1 is SGDLS and CDR2 YYNGEE. Trimming cost V 0 bases and J 4 bases, with 6 bases left between them. The CDR3, as DNA: TGTGCCAGCAGCGTAGATATGTCAGATACGCAGTATTTT. Translating it yields CASSVDMSDTQYF.

The chain joins TRBV9 to TRBJ1-2; no clear D. From germline, CDR1 is SGDLS and CDR2 YYNGEE. The CDR3 spans 12 residues. The ends were cut back, 3 bases at V and 9 bases at J, with 12 bases in the middle. Here the CDR3 DNA reads TGTGCCAGCAGCGCGGGGAGACTGAGCTACACCTTC. Protein: CASSAGRLSYTF.

This chain uses TRBV14 with TRBJ2-7; no reliable D call. Germline V gene lookup returns CDR1 SGHDN and CDR2 FVKESK. Trimming shortened V by 1 base and J by 7 bases, and 8 bases separated the two germline ends. CDR3 length: 12 amino acids. The DNA of the CDR3 is TGTGCCAGCAGCCAAGTTTGGAGTGAGCAGTACTTC. Encoded protein: CASSQVWSEQYF.

The CDR3 loop reads CASSRGQASGNTIYF. In DNA, the CDR3 is TGCGCCAGCAGCCGGGGGCAGGCCTCTGGAAACACCATATATTTT. The chain has TRBV4-3 and TRBJ1-3; TRBD1 might be the D (6 bases). The ends were cut back, 4 bases at V and 0 bases at J, with 10 bases in the middle. Germline V gives CDR1 LGHNA, CDR2 YSLEER. The CDR3 is made up of 15 amino acids.

This rearrangement joins TRBV27 to TRBJ2-6, with 8 bases that match TRBD2. CDR1 MNHEY and CDR2 SMNVEV come from the germline V gene (reference sequence). V was pared by 5 bases and J by 3 bases, with 3 bases of the junction left unmatched. This CDR3 comprises 15 residues. In DNA form, the CDR3 reads TGTGCCAGCAGTAAAAGCGGGAGTGGGGCCAACGTCCTGACTTTC. Encoded protein: CASSKSGSGANVLTF.

The V call is TRBV6-5, the J call TRBJ1-1; 7 bases line up with TRBD1. Germline CDR1 and CDR2: MNHEY and SVGAGI. The V segment lost 6 bases and the J segment 10 bases; nucleotides outside the gene matches: 8. CDR3 length: 12 residues. The CDR3 nucleotides are TGTGCCAGCAGACGTGCAGGGGGTGCAGCTTTCTTT. Translation: CASRRAGGAAFF.

This chain uses TRBV18 with TRBJ1-1, with TRBD1 identical over 8 bases. The CDR3 runs 15 residues. Germline values: CDR1 KGHSH, CDR2 LQKENI. V lost 4 bases and J lost 4; bases outside the gene matches: 8. The CDR3 loop reads CASSHATGEGTEAFF. The DNA for the CDR3 is TGTGCCAGCTCACACGCGACAGGGGAGGGCACTGAAGCTTTCTTT.

The chain combines TRBV4-3 with TRBJ1-2; D possibly corresponds to TRBD1 (6 bases). The CDR3 covers 13 residues. The V end was cut by 0 bases, the J end by 6 bases, with 8 bases between. Germline CDR1 is LGHNA and CDR2 is YSLEER. The CDR3 DNA reads as TGCGCCAGCAGCCAAGATTACAGGGATGGCTACACCTTC. Its protein product is CASSQDYRDGYTF.

The chain couples TRBV6-4 to TRBJ1-2; TRBD1 matches 9 bases. CDR3 length: 15 residues. CDR1 and CDR2 (germline): MRHNA, SNTAGT. The V segment lost 3 bases and the J segment 3 bases; nucleotides outside the gene matches: 5. In nucleotides, the CDR3 is TGTGCCAGCAGTGATCCGGGACAGGGCCACTATGGCTACACCTTC. Residues: CASSDPGQGHYGYTF.

The rearrangement joins TRBV6-5 to TRBJ2-1, with 9 bases aligning to TRBD2. Per the germline V gene, CDR1 is MNHEY and CDR2 is SVGAGI. This CDR3 region has 15 residues. Unmatched junction bases numbered 7, after V lost 6 bases and J lost 4 bases. CDR3 amino acids: CASSGASGNYNEQFF. CDR3 in DNA: TGTGCCAGCAGCGGGGCTAGCGGGAATTACAATGAGCAGTTCTTC.

This clone was seen a single time. The rearrangement links TRBV28 to TRBJ1-3, with D tentatively TRBD1 (5 bases). V gave up 3 bases and J gave up 8 bases, with 14 bases separating them. This CDR3 has 14 amino acids. Per the germline V gene, CDR1 is MDHEN and CDR2 is SYDVKM. The CDR3, as DNA: TGTGCCAGCAGTTTTGGGGCTGGGGTGGACACCATATATTTT. This codes for CASSFGAGVDTIYF.

The chain couples TRBV28 to TRBJ1-1; 9 bases match TRBD1. The CDR3 runs to 15 residues. Unmatched junction bases numbered 10, after V lost 7 bases and J lost 4 bases. CDR1 MDHEN and CDR2 SYDVKM come from the germline V gene. The CDR3 DNA reads TGTGCCAGCACCTCACGGGGACAGGGAAGCACTGAAGCTTTCTTT. It encodes CASTSRGQGSTEAFF. Drawing the rest from reference TRBV28 and TRBJ1-1, the complete variable domain is DVKVTQSSRYLVKRTGEKVFLECVQDMDHENMFWYRQDPGLGLRLIYFSYDVKMKEKGDIPEGYSVSREKKERFSLILESASTNQTSMYLCASTSRGQGSTEAFFGQGTRLTVV.

This chain links TRBV5-1 with TRBJ1-5, with 7 bases fitting TRBD1. The CDR3 totals 14 residues. J lost 5 bases, V lost 3 bases, and 5 bases had no gene match. Germline CDR1 is SGHRS and CDR2 is YFSETQ. The DNA of the CDR3 is TGCGCCAGCAGCTCCGGGACAGCGGATCAGCCCCAGCATTTT. Translating gives CASSSGTADQPQHF.

This clone was detected only once. This chain joins TRBV12-5 and TRBJ1-1; D is possibly TRBD1 (5 bases). Germline V gene lookup returns CDR1 LGHNT and CDR2 FRNRAP. Trimming stripped 1 base from V and 4 bases from J, with 7 bases between. The CDR3 contains 13 residues. The CDR3 region is CASGLATVTEAFF. In DNA form, the CDR3 reads TGTGCTAGTGGTTTGGCGACAGTCACTGAAGCTTTCTTT.

In regard to this clone: Other DNA sequences in this sample translate to the same CDR3. The chain joins TRBV10-1 to TRBJ2-7; the D gene is possibly TRBD2 (6 bases). Germline-derived CDR1 and CDR2 are WNHNN and SYGVQD (reference sequence). CDR3 length equals 14 residues. V shed 5 bases and J shed 0 bases, with 11 bases lying between them. CDR3 in amino acids: CASSRDLSSYEQYF. CDR3 sequence (DNA): TGCGCCAGCAGTCGGGACTTGAGCTCCTACGAGCAGTACTTC.

This clone was seen only once. The chain joins TRBV10-3 to TRBJ1-5, with D unclear. Germline lookup yields CDR1 ENHRY and CDR2 SYGVKD. V was shortened by 3 bases and J by 5 bases, with 8 bases between the two germline ends. The CDR3 extends over 13 amino acids. This chain's CDR3 is CAISDFRDQPQHF. The CDR3 region has the DNA TGTGCCATCAGTGATTTTCGGGATCAGCCCCAGCATTTT.

The V gene is TRBV15, the J gene TRBJ2-7, with 7 bases that match TRBD1. This CDR3 contains 15 residues. Germline assignment: CDR1 LNHNV and CDR2 YYDKDF (reference sequence). V shed 4 bases and J 2 bases; nucleotides not matched to a gene: 8. This chain's CDR3 is CATSTRDRGTYEQYF. CDR3 nucleotide sequence: TGTGCCACCAGCACCCGGGACAGAGGTACCTACGAGCAGTACTTC.

The J gene is TRBJ2-2, the V gene TRBV4-3, with D perhaps matching TRBD2 (5 bases). This CDR3 region has 17 residues. CDR1 is LGHNA and CDR2 is YSLEER in the germline V gene. V was shortened by 0 bases and J by 2 bases, with 13 bases between the two germline ends. CDR3 sequence reads: CASSQDRENLNTGELFF. The CDR3 DNA reads TGCGCCAGCAGCCAAGATAGGGAGAACTTAAACACCGGGGAGCTGTTTTTT.